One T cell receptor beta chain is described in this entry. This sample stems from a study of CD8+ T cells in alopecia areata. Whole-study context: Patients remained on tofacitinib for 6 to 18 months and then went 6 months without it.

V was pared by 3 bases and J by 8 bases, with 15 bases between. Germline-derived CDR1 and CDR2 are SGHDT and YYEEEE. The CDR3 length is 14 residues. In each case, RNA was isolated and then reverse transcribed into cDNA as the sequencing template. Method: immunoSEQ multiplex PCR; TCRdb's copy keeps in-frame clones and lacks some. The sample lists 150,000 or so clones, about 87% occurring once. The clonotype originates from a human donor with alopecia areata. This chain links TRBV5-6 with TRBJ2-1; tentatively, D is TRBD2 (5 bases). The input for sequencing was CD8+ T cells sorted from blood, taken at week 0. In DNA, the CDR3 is TGTGCCAGCAGCTGGCTACTAGAGAGCCATGAGCAGTTCTTC. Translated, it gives CASSWLLESHEQFF.